This TCR beta chain was identified during a study of radiation and T cells in renal cell carcinoma. Study observations and caveats: Without pretreatment biopsies, baseline tumor clonotype presence was undetermined.

The time point was: blood 4 weeks post-SBRT, at nephrectomy. Stated treatment: 15 Gy SBRT to primary tumor, nephrectomy 4 weeks later. After SBRT, blood was collected at 2 and 4 weeks, plus baseline. The patient's renal cell carcinoma had clear cell pathology. Trimming took 5 bases from V and 5 from J, leaving 7 bases between them. Germline CDR1 is MNHEY and CDR2 is SVGAGI. This CDR3 region has 11 residues. Regarding this clone: Its specificity is not known.

TCRdb keeps only in-frame clones here, not all; method: immunoSEQ multiplex PCR. The sample has 97,000 or so clones, 75% to 85% seen once; the top ten hold around 7.9%. This specimen consisted of blood, obtained from a patient whose treatment included radiotherapy and nephrectomy. The chain links TRBV6-5 to TRBJ2-7; D call uncertain. The sequence was obtained from a man aged 60-69 years with renal cell carcinoma. For the CDR3, the DNA is TGTGCCAGCAGTCAGGACGACGAGCAGTACTTC. This sequence encodes CASSQDDEQYF.